This TCR beta chain came from a study of long-term antiretroviral therapy in people with HIV. Samples were assayed with immunoSEQ v3.0 at survey level. The assay was immunoSEQ multiplex PCR, and TCRdb's table has in-frame clones only and misses some. This sample has 34,000 or so clones, with around 79% found just once. Study-wide results and caveats: Clones that expanded before ART (that is, prior to treatment) dominated the repertoire at all time points. Diversity went up after ART and still fell short of transplant donor controls.

Each contributor possessed a minimum of one pre-ART and a minimum of two post-ART PBMC samples. Only United States sites treated participants with HIV. About this clone: Its antigen is not known.

Trimming removed 1 base from V and 2 bases from J, with 9 bases in between. CDR3 length equals 14 residues. Germline CDR1 reads MGHDK; CDR2 reads SYGVNS. The sample here was unsorted PBMCs, taken 0.6 years after starting antiretroviral therapy. This clonotype was sampled from a man aged 18 to 29 with HIV. The chain carries TRBV25-1 and TRBJ2-7; either TRBD1 or TRBD2 may supply D (5 bases each). CDR3 sequence: CASSELGDAYEQYF. The CDR3 DNA follows: TGTGCCAGCAGTGAATTAGGGGACGCCTACGAGCAGTACTTC.